The sequence of this T cell receptor (beta chain) was determined in a study of blood T cell repertoires in COVID-19. Only in-frame clones appear in the TCRdb table, and some are missing; sequencing was by immunoSEQ multiplex PCR. The sample records about 26,000 clones, 70% to 85% being singletons. V lost 2 bases to trimming and J lost 5 bases, with 6 bases between them. The length of the CDR3 is 12 residues. CDR1 is SNHLY, CDR2 FYNNEI, per germline. Sample: peripheral blood. V gene TRBV2 combines with J gene TRBJ1-2; D is uncertain. The sequence was obtained from a man of 80 years or more with active or convalescent COVID-19. CDR3 protein: CASSENTYGYTF. The CDR3 region has the DNA TGTGCCAGCAGTGAAAACACATATGGCTACACCTTC.